The text below deals with one T cell receptor beta chain. The data were taken from a study of T cell clonotyping in hematopoietic cell transplantation. Time point noted: recipient sample about 28 days before transplant, after cytoreduction. The repertoire was sequenced with immunoSEQ multiplex PCR; TCRdb's copy has only in-frame clones and lacks some. The profile shows 25,000 or so clones, under 85% of them singletons. This CDR3 has 19 amino acids. Germline loops: CDR1 SEHNR, CDR2 FQNEAQ (reference sequence). Trimming removed 5 bases from V and 2 bases from J, with 27 bases in between. This clonotype was obtained from a man aged 50 or older with myelodysplastic syndrome. Some clones in this sample may be carry-over from other donors' samples. The chain links TRBV7-9 to TRBJ1-2; D remains ambiguous. Here the sequenced sample was peripheral blood mononuclear cells, taken before stem cell transplant. CDR3 sequence: CASSAGKKSASSTNYGYTF. CDR3 bases: TGTGCCAGCAGCGCCGGGAAGAAATCGGCCTCCTCAACGAACTATGGCTACACCTTC.